The sequence of this TCR beta chain was determined in a study of blood T cell repertoires in COVID-19. Study at large: COVID-19 samples from acute and convalescent phases originated in the United States, Italy and Spain. Sample material is recorded as cDNA or gDNA derived from T cells, B-cell-depleted T cells, or PBMCs.

The table lists this clone with a count of one. Original analysis: The assay estimated nucleated cells by amplifying reference gene primers. Method: immunoSEQ multiplex PCR; TCRdb's copy keeps in-frame clones and lacks some. D and trimming come from the DNA, and the V and J calls and clone size come from that table. The sample shows roughly 410,000 clones, around 92% of them seen only once. Germline V gene sequence: CDR1 SGHRS, CDR2 YFSETQ. The CDR3 is 16 residues long. V lost 4 bases to trimming and J lost 9 bases; unmatched junction nucleotides: 11. The sequence was collected from a middle-aged man with acute or convalescent COVID-19. This chain connects TRBV5-1 to TRBJ1-6, with TRBD1 identical over 9 bases. The material sequenced was peripheral blood. The CDR3 reads CASSPGGTGLCSPLHF. As DNA, the CDR3 is TGCGCCAGCAGCCCCGGCGGGACAGGGCTATGTTCACCCCTCCACTTT. Variable domain in full (rest from reference TRBV5-1 and TRBJ1-6): KAGVTQTPRYLIKTRGQQVTLSCSPISGHRSVSWYQQTPGQGLQFLFEYFSETQRNKGNFPGRFSGRQFSNSRSEMNVSTLELGDSALYLCASSPGGTGLCSPLHFGNGTRLTVT.